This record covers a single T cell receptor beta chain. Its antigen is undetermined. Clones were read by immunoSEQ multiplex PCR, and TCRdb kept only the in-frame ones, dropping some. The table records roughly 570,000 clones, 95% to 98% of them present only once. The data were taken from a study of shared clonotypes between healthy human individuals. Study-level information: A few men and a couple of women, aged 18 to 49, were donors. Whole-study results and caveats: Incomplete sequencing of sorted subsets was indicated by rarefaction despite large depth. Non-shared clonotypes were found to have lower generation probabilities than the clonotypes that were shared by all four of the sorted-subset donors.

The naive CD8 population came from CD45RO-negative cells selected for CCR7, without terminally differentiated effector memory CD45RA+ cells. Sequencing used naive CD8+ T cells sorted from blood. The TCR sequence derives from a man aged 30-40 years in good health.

The CDR3 spells CASSPPLGHEQYF. The CDR3 DNA sequence: TGTGCCAGCAGCCCCCCCTTAGGCCACGAGCAGTACTTC. The rearrangement links TRBV9 to TRBJ2-7; D gene ambiguous. The CDR3 loop spans 13 amino acids. V lost 4 bases to trimming and J lost 5 bases, with 13 bases between them. Germline V gene lookup returns CDR1 SGDLS and CDR2 YYNGEE. The full variable domain, rest sourced from reference TRBV9 and TRBJ2-7, is DSGVTQTPKHLITATGQRVTLRCSPRSGDLSVYWYQQSLDQGLQFLIQYYNGEERAKGNILERFSAQQFPDLHSELNLSSLELGDSALYFCASSPPLGHEQYFGPGTRLTVT.